This T cell receptor beta chain emerged from a study of Ad26.COV2.S vaccination and SARS-CoV-2 variants. Study information: Recipients of Ad26.COV2.S got it intramuscularly, once or twice 56 days apart.

The CDR3 length is 16 residues. V was pared by 6 bases and J by 2 bases, with 11 bases of the junction left unmatched. Looked up from germline, CDR1 is SEHNR and CDR2 is FQNEAQ (reference sequence). Findings and caveats of the study: Breadth and depth estimates from TCRs may understate total T cell responses. Placebo recipients trailed vaccine recipients in spike-specific TCR breadth.

Specified treatment: around 19 received Ad26.COV2.S at low or high dose, single or two shots; about 5 received placebo; per-sample allocation not given. It was on day 63 after the first vaccine or placebo injection that samples were taken. In Boston, the donor was an adult between 18-55 years of age. Turning to this clone: Antigen specificity is unknown.

Repertoires were generated with immunoSEQ multiplex PCR, while TCRdb's copy carries only in-frame clones and drops some. The sample yields 300,000 to 350,000 clones, roughly 90% seen once. This TCR was sampled from a person between 18 and 59 years old who received the Ad26.COV2.S COVID-19 vaccine or a placebo. The chain recombines TRBV7-9 with TRBJ2-3, with TRBD2 matching over 7 bases. The sequencing here drew on peripheral blood, taken in a trial of Ad26.COV2.S vaccine versus placebo. CDR3 in DNA: TGTGCCAGCAGGCCTTTCGGCGGGGGATTCACAGATACGCAGTATTTT. Residues: CASRPFGGGFTDTQYF.